These T cell receptor beta chains were read from a single sample in a study of regulatory T cells in long-lasting Graves disease. Each CDR3 protein gets one entry after TCRdb re-called the multiplex PCR reads with MiXCR. In the table there are 450,000 to 650,000 distinct CDR3 sequences, about 16% of which are singletons. These data also featured in a second study, about T cells in Graves' hyperthyroidism and ophthalmopathy.

Source: peripheral blood mononuclear cells (PBMCs), taken at new diagnosis, from a patient treated with antithyroid drugs. These receptors were taken from a middle-aged woman with Graves disease. Each CDR3 is given without its conserved first and last residue. The order of the fields is V gene, J gene, CDR3 protein.

v_gene: TRBV10-3
j_gene: TRBJ2-1
CDR3aa: AISSGRGRNEQF

v_gene: TRBV2
j_gene: TRBJ1-2
CDR3aa: ASSFYSPNYGYT

v_gene: TRBV12-5
j_gene: TRBJ1-5
CDR3aa: ASGYDSNQPQH

v_gene: TRBV7-2
j_gene: TRBJ1-1
CDR3aa: ASRLMGHENTEAF

v_gene: TRBV2
j_gene: TRBJ2-1
CDR3aa: ASSRDRPYNEQF

v_gene: TRBV27
j_gene: TRBJ1-1
CDR3aa: ASSSRNWGTEAF

v_gene: TRBV7-8
j_gene: TRBJ2-5
CDR3aa: ASTLSGGVEETQY

v_gene: TRBV6-2/TRBV6-3
j_gene: TRBJ1-2
CDR3aa: ASSYKYEGQVYNYGYT

v_gene: TRBV12-3/TRBV12-4
j_gene: TRBJ1-3
CDR3aa: ASSLVTGGSGNTIY

v_gene: TRBV6-2/TRBV6-3
j_gene: TRBJ1-6
CDR3aa: ASSYSVTSQGNSPLH

v_gene: TRBV6-2/TRBV6-3
j_gene: TRBJ2-7
CDR3aa: ASSYRVGQGRYEQY

v_gene: TRBV12-3/TRBV12-4
j_gene: TRBJ2-3
CDR3aa: ASSADRVEGDTQY

v_gene: TRBV10-3
j_gene: TRBJ2-1
CDR3aa: AISESSYNEQF

v_gene: TRBV13
j_gene: TRBJ1-1
CDR3aa: ASSFQGGYTEAF

v_gene: TRBV27
j_gene: TRBJ1-1
CDR3aa: ASSLPGQGNHTEAF

v_gene: TRBV5-1
j_gene: TRBJ2-5
CDR3aa: ASSLDLLGPQETQY

v_gene: TRBV5-1
j_gene: TRBJ2-3
CDR3aa: ASSLYATPDTQY

v_gene: TRBV2
j_gene: TRBJ1-2
CDR3aa: ASQGTRSGGYT

v_gene: TRBV2
j_gene: TRBJ1-2
CDR3aa: ASSRLGDGYT

v_gene: TRBV12-3/TRBV12-4
j_gene: TRBJ2-1
CDR3aa: ASTPTGGRNNEQF

v_gene: TRBV5-1
j_gene: TRBJ2-3
CDR3aa: ASSPRDLVILDTQY

v_gene: TRBV11-3
j_gene: TRBJ2-5
CDR3aa: ASSSRWIPPETQY

v_gene: TRBV25-1
j_gene: TRBJ1-1
CDR3aa: ASSSHPAEAF

v_gene: TRBV6-1
j_gene: TRBJ1-2
CDR3aa: ASSPWGNLYGYT

v_gene: TRBV6-5
j_gene: TRBJ1-2
CDR3aa: ASSWEQGSYGYT

v_gene: TRBV20-1
j_gene: NA
CDR3aa: SAKGTSEETQY

v_gene: TRBV11-2
j_gene: TRBJ1-4
CDR3aa: ASRTLRGREEKLF

v_gene: TRBV19
j_gene: TRBJ2-1
CDR3aa: ASSATHYNEQF

v_gene: TRBV7-6
j_gene: TRBJ2-1
CDR3aa: ASSEGPSDEQF

v_gene: TRBV5-4
j_gene: TRBJ1-2
CDR3aa: ASSLLGTGGGYT

v_gene: TRBV20-1
j_gene: TRBJ2-1
CDR3aa: SADGLAGKPSSYNEQF

v_gene: TRBV2
j_gene: TRBJ1-4
CDR3aa: ASGGGWTVNEKLF

v_gene: TRBV6-5
j_gene: TRBJ2-7
CDR3aa: ASSYSESRTYEQY

v_gene: TRBV4-1
j_gene: TRBJ2-3
CDR3aa: ASSRTQQTDTQY

v_gene: TRBV5-1
j_gene: TRBJ2-7
CDR3aa: ASSLALGGGTEQY

v_gene: TRBV28
j_gene: TRBJ2-5
CDR3aa: ASSPTGPGETQY

v_gene: TRBV12-3/TRBV12-4
j_gene: TRBJ2-2
CDR3aa: ASSSSTGELF

v_gene: TRBV15
j_gene: TRBJ2-1
CDR3aa: ATSTRDRGYDNEQF

v_gene: TRBV7-9
j_gene: TRBJ2-7
CDR3aa: ASSSRVREQY

v_gene: TRBV19
j_gene: TRBJ1-1
CDR3aa: ASSPQSWSSTEAF

v_gene: TRBV29-1
j_gene: TRBJ2-1
CDR3aa: SVAPIDGGEQF